These T cell receptor beta chains were read from a single sample in a study of regulatory T cells in long-lasting Graves disease. TCRdb re-called the multiplex PCR reads with MiXCR, one entry per CDR3 protein. The repertoire holds 450,000 to 500,000 distinct CDR3 sequences, with 15% to 20% as singletons. The sample also formed part of further work on T cells in Graves' hyperthyroidism and ophthalmopathy.

This sample comprised peripheral blood mononuclear cells (PBMCs), obtained at new diagnosis, from a patient treated with antithyroid drugs. The receptors originated from a man aged 35 to 55 with Graves disease. The CDR3 runs from the conserved cysteine through the conserved F or W. The D gene is left open where the match is weak. Size values are once, few and many counts, or a class for expanded clones, and some rows have none.

J gene: TRBJ1-1
V gene: TRBV2
clone size: few
CDR3 length: 18
D gene: TRBD1
CDR3 DNA: TGTGCCAGCACCATAAGCCGGGACAGGGGGCGCGGGAACACTGAAGCTTTCTTT
CDR3 protein: CASTISRDRGRGNTEAFF

J gene: TRBJ2-7
V gene: TRBV6-2/TRBV6-3
clone size: few
CDR3 length: 14
D gene: .
CDR3 DNA: TGTGCCAGCAGTTCCCCCCCTCCGAGGTACGAGCAGTACTTC
CDR3 protein: CASSSPPPRYEQYF

J gene: TRBJ2-2
V gene: TRBV6-1
clone size: .
CDR3 length: 10
D gene: .
CDR3 DNA: TGTGCCAGCAGTAACGGGGAGCTGTTTTTT
CDR3 protein: CASSNGELFF

J gene: TRBJ2-7
V gene: TRBV28
clone size: many
CDR3 length: 10
D gene: .
CDR3 DNA: TGTGCCAGCAGTACCCGCGAGCAGTACTTC
CDR3 protein: CASSTREQYF

J gene: TRBJ1-1
V gene: TRBV5-1
clone size: many
CDR3 length: 16
D gene: TRBD1
CDR3 DNA: TGCGCCAGCAGCTTGTTCACAGGGGCCACGAACACTGAAGCTTTCTTT
CDR3 protein: CASSLFTGATNTEAFF

J gene: TRBJ1-5
V gene: TRBV20-1
clone size: many
CDR3 length: 13
D gene: .
CDR3 DNA: TGCAGTGCTATTCGGACTAGCAATCAGCCCCAGCATTTT
CDR3 protein: CSAIRTSNQPQHF

J gene: TRBJ1-2
V gene: TRBV4-1
clone size: .
CDR3 length: 16
D gene: .
CDR3 DNA: TGCGCCAGCAGCCAAGTTAGCGGGGCGGGGGACTATGGCTACACCTTC
CDR3 protein: CASSQVSGAGDYGYTF

J gene: TRBJ2-7
V gene: TRBV12-3/TRBV12-4
clone size: many
CDR3 length: 12
D gene: .
CDR3 DNA: TGTGCCAGCAGTCTCCTTGTTGGGGAGCAGTACTTC
CDR3 protein: CASSLLVGEQYF

J gene: TRBJ2-6
V gene: TRBV7-6
clone size: many
CDR3 length: 14
D gene: .
CDR3 DNA: TGTGCCAGCAGCGCTATCTCCGGGGCCAACGTCCTGACTTTC
CDR3 protein: CASSAISGANVLTF

J gene: TRBJ2-4
V gene: TRBV20-1
clone size: many
CDR3 length: 15
D gene: TRBD1
CDR3 DNA: TGCAGTGCCCCAGCCTGGAGGGACAGGGGCAACATTCAGTACTTC
CDR3 protein: CSAPAWRDRGNIQYF

J gene: TRBJ2-2
V gene: TRBV7-6
clone size: few
CDR3 length: 14
D gene: .
CDR3 DNA: TGTGCCGGCAGCCTCGTGGGGGGCGGCGGGGAGCTGTTTTTT
CDR3 protein: CAGSLVGGGGELFF

J gene: TRBJ2-1
V gene: TRBV20-1
clone size: many
CDR3 length: 16
D gene: TRBD2
CDR3 DNA: TGCAGTGCTAGATCTAGCGGGAGCCTCGGGTACAATGAGCAGTTCTTC
CDR3 protein: CSARSSGSLGYNEQFF

J gene: TRBJ2-7
V gene: TRBV12-5
clone size: .
CDR3 length: 15
D gene: TRBD2
CDR3 DNA: TGTGCTAGTGGTTGGGGACTAGCGGGCAGGCGCGAGCAGTACTTC
CDR3 protein: CASGWGLAGRREQYF

J gene: TRBJ2-1
V gene: TRBV6-1
clone size: many
CDR3 length: 16
D gene: .
CDR3 DNA: TGTGCCAGCAGGCCTCAAGCTCGGCTAATAAGGGGTGAGCAGTTCTTC
CDR3 protein: CASRPQARLIRGEQFF

J gene: TRBJ2-1
V gene: TRBV20-1
clone size: many
CDR3 length: 14
D gene: TRBD2
CDR3 DNA: TGCAGTGCTAGGTCTAGCGGGCTTTACAATGAGCAGTTCTTC
CDR3 protein: CSARSSGLYNEQFF

J gene: TRBJ2-1
V gene: TRBV9
clone size: .
CDR3 length: 15
D gene: TRBD1
CDR3 DNA: TGTGCCAGCAGCGTAGGACAGGGGTTAGGCAATGAGCAGTTCTTC
CDR3 protein: CASSVGQGLGNEQFF

J gene: TRBJ1-6
V gene: TRBV7-9
clone size: many
CDR3 length: 14
D gene: .
CDR3 DNA: TGTGCCAGCAGCTCAGGGGTCCCTAATTCACCCCTCCACTTT
CDR3 protein: CASSSGVPNSPLHF

J gene: TRBJ2-2
V gene: TRBV28
clone size: .
CDR3 length: 19
D gene: TRBD1
CDR3 DNA: TGTGCCAGCAGTTTAGGACCCACCTCGGGACAGGGAAACACCGGGGAGCTGTTTTTT
CDR3 protein: CASSLGPTSGQGNTGELFF

J gene: TRBJ2-3
V gene: TRBV14
clone size: many
CDR3 length: 16
D gene: .
CDR3 DNA: TGTGCCAGCAGCGAAGGCTCAGGGCGCAGCACAGATACGCAGTATTTT
CDR3 protein: CASSEGSGRSTDTQYF

J gene: TRBJ2-7
V gene: TRBV20-1
clone size: .
CDR3 length: 14
D gene: TRBD2
CDR3 DNA: TGCAGTGCCGTTACTAGCGGGATCCCTGGCGAGCAGTACTTC
CDR3 protein: CSAVTSGIPGEQYF

J gene: TRBJ1-2
V gene: TRBV19
clone size: once
CDR3 length: 14
D gene: TRBD1
CDR3 DNA: TGTGCCAGTACCCCGGACAGGTCGGCCTATGGCTACACCTTC
CDR3 protein: CASTPDRSAYGYTF

J gene: TRBJ2-7
V gene: TRBV25-1
clone size: .
CDR3 length: 11
D gene: .
CDR3 DNA: TGTGCCAGCAGTGAATTAAGGGAGCAGTACTTC
CDR3 protein: CASSELREQYF

J gene: TRBJ1-1
V gene: TRBV7-3
clone size: many
CDR3 length: 14
D gene: TRBD1
CDR3 DNA: TGTGCCAGCAGCTCGCAGGGGGGAAACACTGAAGCTTTCTTT
CDR3 protein: CASSSQGGNTEAFF

J gene: TRBJ2-7
V gene: TRBV20-1
clone size: many
CDR3 length: 17
D gene: TRBD2
CDR3 DNA: TGCAGTGCTAGAGATCTGCTAGCGGGAGGTTTTTCCTACGAGCAGTACTTC
CDR3 protein: CSARDLLAGGFSYEQYF

J gene: TRBJ2-2
V gene: TRBV7-3
clone size: few
CDR3 length: 13
D gene: .
CDR3 DNA: TGTGCCAGCAGCTTAAGTGCCACCGGGGAGCTGTTTTTT
CDR3 protein: CASSLSATGELFF

J gene: TRBJ1-2
V gene: TRBV28
clone size: .
CDR3 length: 15
D gene: .
CDR3 DNA: TGTGCCAGCAGTCCCCGGAACAAGGACAGCTATGGCTACACCTTC
CDR3 protein: CASSPRNKDSYGYTF

J gene: TRBJ2-5
V gene: TRBV5-4
clone size: once
CDR3 length: 14
D gene: .
CDR3 DNA: TGTGCCAGCAGCTTGTTTGTAGGGACAGAGACCCAGTACTTC
CDR3 protein: CASSLFVGTETQYF

J gene: TRBJ1-2
V gene: TRBV3-1
clone size: .
CDR3 length: 14
D gene: .
CDR3 DNA: TGTGCCAGCAGCCAAGCGGCGCCAGCCAATGGCTACACCTTC
CDR3 protein: CASSQAAPANGYTF

J gene: TRBJ2-5
V gene: TRBV7-3
clone size: many
CDR3 length: 15
D gene: .
CDR3 DNA: TGTGCCAGCAGCTTAAAAGAAAGCGGGCTGGAGACCCAGTACTTC
CDR3 protein: CASSLKESGLETQYF

J gene: TRBJ2-7
V gene: TRBV20-1
clone size: many
CDR3 length: 12
D gene: TRBD2
CDR3 DNA: TGCAGTGGAGCGGGAGATGGCTACGAGCAGTACTTC
CDR3 protein: CSGAGDGYEQYF

J gene: TRBJ1-6
V gene: TRBV5-1
clone size: many
CDR3 length: 15
D gene: TRBD1
CDR3 DNA: TGCGCCAGCAGCTTGACAGGGGTGGGTAATTCACCCCTCCACTTT
CDR3 protein: CASSLTGVGNSPLHF

J gene: TRBJ1-1
V gene: TRBV19
clone size: .
CDR3 length: 13
D gene: .
CDR3 DNA: TGTGCCAGTAGTTCCGGACAGCGCACTGAAGCTTTCTTT
CDR3 protein: CASSSGQRTEAFF

J gene: TRBJ2-1
V gene: TRBV12-3/TRBV12-4
clone size: few
CDR3 length: 14
D gene: .
CDR3 DNA: TGTGCCAGCAGTGGGGGGAGCTCCCACAATGAGCAGTTCTTC
CDR3 protein: CASSGGSSHNEQFF

J gene: TRBJ1-3
V gene: TRBV5-6
clone size: few
CDR3 length: 15
D gene: .
CDR3 DNA: TGTGCCAGCAGGGGGGCCCGGGAGGATGGAAACACCATATATTTT
CDR3 protein: CASRGAREDGNTIYF

J gene: TRBJ2-7
V gene: TRBV12-3/TRBV12-4
clone size: .
CDR3 length: 14
D gene: TRBD2
CDR3 DNA: TGTGCCAGCAGCCGTCGGGAGGGCAACAGCGAGCAGTACTTC
CDR3 protein: CASSRREGNSEQYF

J gene: TRBJ2-7
V gene: TRBV12-3/TRBV12-4
clone size: many
CDR3 length: 14
D gene: .
CDR3 DNA: TGTGCCAGCAGTGCAGATAGACTGCCCTACGAGCAGTACTTC
CDR3 protein: CASSADRLPYEQYF

J gene: TRBJ1-1
V gene: TRBV6-1
clone size: .
CDR3 length: 14
D gene: .
CDR3 DNA: TGTGCCAGCAAAAGCGCCTACTTGAACACTGAAGCTTTCTTT
CDR3 protein: CASKSAYLNTEAFF

J gene: TRBJ2-7
V gene: TRBV24-1
clone size: .
CDR3 length: 15
D gene: TRBD1
CDR3 DNA: TGTGCCACCAGTGATTCCCAGACAGGGTGGAACGAGCAGTACTTC
CDR3 protein: CATSDSQTGWNEQYF

J gene: TRBJ2-1
V gene: TRBV28
clone size: many
CDR3 length: 16
D gene: TRBD1
CDR3 DNA: TGTGCCAGCAGCCGAACAGGGGGCCCCCTCTACAATGAGCAGTTCTTC
CDR3 protein: CASSRTGGPLYNEQFF

J gene: TRBJ2-3
V gene: TRBV28
clone size: many
CDR3 length: 15
D gene: TRBD1
CDR3 DNA: TGTGCCAGCAGTTTCCGGACAGGGGGCCGAGATACGCAGTATTTT
CDR3 protein: CASSFRTGGRDTQYF

J gene: TRBJ2-7
V gene: TRBV29-1
clone size: .
CDR3 length: 13
D gene: .
CDR3 DNA: TGCAGCGTTGAGGGGGGGCGCCCCTACGAGCAGTACTTC
CDR3 protein: CSVEGGRPYEQYF

J gene: TRBJ2-2
V gene: TRBV20-1
clone size: many
CDR3 length: 17
D gene: TRBD2
CDR3 DNA: TGCAGTGCTAGAGAACTACGACTAGCGGCGAACACCGGGGAGCTGTTTTTT
CDR3 protein: CSARELRLAANTGELFF

J gene: TRBJ1-5
V gene: TRBV15
clone size: few
CDR3 length: 16
D gene: .
CDR3 DNA: TGTGCCACCAGCAGAGATCACGGGTCTAGCAATCAGCCCCAGCATTTT
CDR3 protein: CATSRDHGSSNQPQHF

J gene: TRBJ1-2
V gene: TRBV27
clone size: few
CDR3 length: 14
D gene: TRBD1
CDR3 DNA: TGTGCCAGCAGTTCCCCGGGACAGGGGGACGGCTACACCTTC
CDR3 protein: CASSSPGQGDGYTF

J gene: TRBJ2-4
V gene: TRBV20-1
clone size: few
CDR3 length: 15
D gene: .
CDR3 DNA: TGCAGTGCTAGTGGGGCTGCGGGAGCCAAAAACATTCAGTACTTC
CDR3 protein: CSASGAAGAKNIQYF

J gene: TRBJ2-3
V gene: TRBV3-1
clone size: few
CDR3 length: 14
D gene: TRBD2
CDR3 DNA: TGTGCCAGCAGCCCTATAGCGGGAGCGAATACGCAGTATTTT
CDR3 protein: CASSPIAGANTQYF

J gene: TRBJ1-6
V gene: TRBV12-3/TRBV12-4
clone size: .
CDR3 length: 14
D gene: TRBD1
CDR3 DNA: TGTGCCAGCAAGAGACAGGGGGATGGTTCACCCCTCCACTTT
CDR3 protein: CASKRQGDGSPLHF

J gene: TRBJ2-3
V gene: TRBV2
clone size: many
CDR3 length: 15
D gene: TRBD2
CDR3 DNA: TGTGCCAGCAGTGAAGGCCTAGCGGGAGGCGATACGCAGTATTTT
CDR3 protein: CASSEGLAGGDTQYF

J gene: TRBJ2-3
V gene: TRBV2
clone size: many
CDR3 length: 14
D gene: .
CDR3 DNA: TGTGCCAGCAGTGAGCTGGCGGGAACAGATACGCAGTATTTT
CDR3 protein: CASSELAGTDTQYF

J gene: TRBJ2-7
V gene: TRBV6-1
clone size: many
CDR3 length: 13
D gene: .
CDR3 DNA: TGTGCCAGCGGAAGGGGGGGCGTCTACGAGCAGTACTTC
CDR3 protein: CASGRGGVYEQYF

J gene: TRBJ2-1
V gene: TRBV20-1
clone size: .
CDR3 length: 14
D gene: TRBD2
CDR3 DNA: TGCAGTGCTAGAGTTCTAGCGGGAAACAATGAGCAGTTCTTC
CDR3 protein: CSARVLAGNNEQFF

J gene: TRBJ1-1
V gene: TRBV2
clone size: few
CDR3 length: 13
D gene: .
CDR3 DNA: TGTGCCAGCCATCAATTGGGACCCGGGGATGCTTTCTTT
CDR3 protein: CASHQLGPGDAFF

J gene: TRBJ1-2
V gene: TRBV7-9
clone size: many
CDR3 length: 15
D gene: .
CDR3 DNA: TGTGCCAGCAGCCCACGAGCCGGCTCGTTGGGAGGCTACACCTTC
CDR3 protein: CASSPRAGSLGGYTF